The 14 T cell receptor beta chains below come from one sample, sequenced in a study of blood T cells in healthy people across ages. It was with a sample-barcoded 5' primer and a J-beta primer mix that a second PCR of about 6 to 12 cycles was run. Using its own MiXCR run on the 5' RACE reads, TCRdb lists one record per CDR3 protein. Here the sample spans over 600,000 distinct CDR3 sequences, about 21% being singletons. Sequencing used blood. The receptors stem from a man between 65 and 80 years old in good health.

This clonotype was counted between two and nine times. The chain joins TRBV5-5 to TRBJ2-2; D gene uncertain. From germline, CDR1 is SGHKS and CDR2 YYEKEE (reference sequence). The CDR3 has 12 amino acids. V was trimmed by 4 bases and J by 8 bases, leaving 9 bases between them. The CDR3 DNA follows: TGTGCCAGCAGCCAGGTCGGTGGGGAGCTGTTTTTT. Protein sequence: CASSQVGGELFF.

This clonotype turned up a few times. The chain couples TRBV25-1 to TRBJ2-1; D ambiguous. The CDR3 has 15 amino acids. Germline-derived CDR1 and CDR2 are MGHDK and SYGVNS. Trimming shortened V by 1 base and J by 4 bases, and 11 bases separated the two germline ends. The CDR3 spells CASSEFLGEYNEQFF. The DNA for the CDR3 is TGTGCCAGCAGTGAATTTCTCGGAGAGTACAATGAGCAGTTCTTC.

The chain's CDR3 is CASSPPARREFF. CDR3 nucleotides: TGTGCCAGCAGCCCCCCGGCGCGGAGGGAGTTCTTC. The J gene is TRBJ2-1, the V gene TRBV11-2; D possibly corresponds to TRBD2 (6 bases). Germline V gene data show CDR1 as SGHAT and CDR2 as FQNNGV. V gave up 5 bases and J gave up 14 bases, with 16 bases separating them. The CDR3 is made up of 12 amino acids.

J is TRBJ1-2 and V is TRBV7-2, with 7 nucleotides matching TRBD1. V was pared by 5 bases and J by 6 bases, with 9 bases of the junction left unmatched. Germline CDR1 and CDR2: SGHTA and FQGNSA. The CDR3 has 14 residues. The CDR3 nucleotides read TGTGCCAGCAGCCTAGGACAGGTTTTTGATGGCTACACCTTC. As protein: CASSLGQVFDGYTF.

This clonotype showed up just a few times. The J gene is TRBJ2-7, the V gene TRBV20-1; D may be TRBD1 or TRBD2 (7 bases each). Germline CDR1 and CDR2: DFQATT and SNEGSKA (reference sequence). This CDR3 contains 13 residues. V was clipped by 8 bases and J by 3 bases, with 17 bases between them. DNA of the CDR3: TGCAGTCCCCGTCAGGGGGGGGTCTACGAGCAGTACTTC. Residues: CSPRQGGVYEQYF.

The genes are TRBV5-1 and TRBJ2-5; tentatively, D is TRBD1 or TRBD2 (6 bases each). The CDR3 sequence is 16 residues long. Between the trimmed V and J ends, which lost 0 bases and 4 bases, there was a span of 16 bases. From germline, CDR1 is SGHRS and CDR2 YFSETQ. CDR3 DNA: TGCGCCAGCAGCTTGGGTGAGCGGCCGGGGGCAGAGACCCAGTACTTC. Its protein product is CASSLGERPGAETQYF.

The chain has TRBV29-1 and TRBJ2-2; 7 positions match TRBD2. The junction had 7 bases not matched to a gene; V was cut back by 6 bases and J by 3 bases. From germline, CDR1 is SQVTM and CDR2 ANQGSEA. The CDR3 has 14 amino acids. This CDR3 is CSVSSRGDTGELFF. The CDR3 region has the DNA TGCAGCGTCTCTAGTCGGGGGGACACCGGGGAGCTGTTTTTT.

The J gene is TRBJ2-5, the V gene TRBV12-5; D not certain. V shed 2 bases and J shed 5 bases, with 21 bases lying between them. Germline V gene sequence: CDR1 LGHNT, CDR2 FRNRAP. CDR3 length: 17 residues. The CDR3 sequence is CASGLQPRTASGETQYF. DNA for the CDR3: TGTGCTAGTGGTTTGCAACCGCGGACGGCCTCCGGGGAGACCCAGTACTTC.

As regards this clonotype: One base away lies a much larger clone, so this may be a sequencing read error. The chain joins TRBV4-3 to TRBJ1-4; D remains ambiguous. The CDR3 has 16 amino acids. Germline CDR1 reads LGHNA; CDR2 reads YSLEER. The CDR3 DNA reads TGCGCCAGCAGCCAAGATCCCTGGCTATTAAATGAAAAACTGCTTTTT. It yields the protein CASSQDPWLLNEKLLF.

At least ten counts were recorded for this clonotype. The V gene is TRBV29-1, the J gene TRBJ2-3; 9 nucleotides align to TRBD2. The CDR3 runs to 13 residues. The trim removed 6 bases at V and 6 bases at J, leaving 7 bases unmatched. Germline CDR1 and CDR2: SQVTM and ANQGSEA. This chain's CDR3 is CSVRAGGSDTQYF. CDR3 nucleotide sequence: TGCAGCGTCCGAGCGGGAGGCTCTGATACGCAGTATTTT.

This clonotype was detected only a few times. For the CDR3, the DNA is TGTGCCAGCAGCCCTTTCGACAGGGGGCGGGAGACCCAGTACTTC. Residues: CASSPFDRGRETQYF. This chain links TRBV3-1 with TRBJ2-5, with 10 positions matching TRBD1. V shed 4 bases and J 5 bases; nucleotides not matched to a gene: 7. There are 15 residues in the CDR3. Germline assignment: CDR1 LGHDT and CDR2 YNNKEL (reference sequence).

This clonotype was observed many times. V and J are TRBV5-1 and TRBJ1-2; D is ambiguous. Deletions cut 0 bases from V and 0 bases from J, with 3 bases between. This CDR3 comprises 13 residues. Germline V CDR1 and CDR2: SGHRS, YFSETQ. The CDR3 bases are TGCGCCAGCAGCTTGGACCCTAACTATGGCTACACCTTC. It translates to CASSLDPNYGYTF. Supplemented by reference TRBV5-1 and TRBJ1-2, the full variable domain reads KAGVTQTPRYLIKTRGQQVTLSCSPISGHRSVSWYQQTPGQGLQFLFEYFSETQRNKGNFPGRFSGRQFSNSRSEMNVSTLELGDSALYLCASSLDPNYGYTFGSGTRLTVV.

The chain recombines TRBV5-1 with TRBJ2-3; 7 positions agree with TRBD1. V shed 2 bases and J 1 base; nucleotides not matched to a gene: 4. The CDR3 has 15 amino acids. Germline CDR1 reads SGHRS; CDR2 reads YFSETQ. CDR3 DNA sequence: TGCGCCAGCAGCTTCTCGGACAGGTGCACAGATACGCAGTATTTT. This gives the protein CASSFSDRCTDTQYF.

The rearrangement links TRBV7-2 to TRBJ2-4, with D maybe TRBD1 (6 bases). Germline V gene data show CDR1 as SGHTA and CDR2 as FQGNSA. The germline V and J ends were trimmed by 1 base and 11 bases, with 12 bases remaining between them. This CDR3 spans 13 amino acids. The chain's CDR3 is CASSLEGRGLQYF. DNA for the CDR3: TGTGCCAGCAGCTTAGAAGGCAGGGGACTTCAGTACTTC.